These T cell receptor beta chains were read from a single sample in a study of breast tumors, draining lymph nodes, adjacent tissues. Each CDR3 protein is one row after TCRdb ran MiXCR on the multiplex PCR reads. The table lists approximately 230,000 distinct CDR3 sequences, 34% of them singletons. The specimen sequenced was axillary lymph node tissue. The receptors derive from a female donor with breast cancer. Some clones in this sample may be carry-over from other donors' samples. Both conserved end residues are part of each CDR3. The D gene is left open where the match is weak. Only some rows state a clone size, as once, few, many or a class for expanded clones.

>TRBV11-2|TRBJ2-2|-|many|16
TGTGCCAGCAGCTTAGATACCAGGGTGGACACCGGGGAGCTGTTTTTT
CASSLDTRVDTGELFF
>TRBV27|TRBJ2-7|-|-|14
TGTGCCAGCAGTTTTAGGACAGACACACACGAGCAGTACTTC
CASSFRTDTHEQYF
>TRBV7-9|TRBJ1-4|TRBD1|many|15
TGTGCCAGCAGCCAAGGGACAGCAACTAATGAAAAACTGTTTTTT
CASSQGTATNEKLFF
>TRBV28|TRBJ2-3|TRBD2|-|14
TGTGCCAGCAGTTTCGGGGGGGCAGTAGATACGCAGTATTTT
CASSFGGAVDTQYF
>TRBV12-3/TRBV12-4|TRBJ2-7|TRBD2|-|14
TGTGCCAGCACCTCCAGGACTAGCGTAAACGAGCAGTACTTC
CASTSRTSVNEQYF
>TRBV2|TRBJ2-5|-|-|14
TGTGCCAGCAGTGAGGGAGCTAGTCGAGAGACCCAGTACTTC
CASSEGASRETQYF
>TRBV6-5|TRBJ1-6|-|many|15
TGTGCCAGCAGCTACAGGGTAGAATGGGGATCACCCCTCCACTTT
CASSYRVEWGSPLHF
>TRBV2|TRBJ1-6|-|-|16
TGTGCCAGCAGTGAAAGGGCGAGCTCCTATAATTCACCCCTCCACTTT
CASSERASSYNSPLHF
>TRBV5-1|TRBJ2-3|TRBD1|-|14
TGCGCCAGCAGCTGGACAGGGGGCACAGATACGCAGTATTTT
CASSWTGGTDTQYF
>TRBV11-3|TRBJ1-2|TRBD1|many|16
TGTGCCAGCAGCTTAGAAGGCAGGGGGGGTAACTATGGCTACACCTTC
CASSLEGRGGNYGYTF
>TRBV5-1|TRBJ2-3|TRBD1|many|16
TGCGCCAGCAGCTCACCGGGACAGACTGATGGAGATACGCAGTATTTT
CASSSPGQTDGDTQYF
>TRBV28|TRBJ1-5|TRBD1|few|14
TGTGCCAGCAGGCCCCACAGGGGAAATCAGCCCCAGCATTTT
CASRPHRGNQPQHF
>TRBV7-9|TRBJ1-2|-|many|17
TGTGCCAGCAGCTTACCGGGAGGGTTTTCAGCTAACTATGGCTACACCTTC
CASSLPGGFSANYGYTF
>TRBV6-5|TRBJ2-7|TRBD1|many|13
TGTGCCAGCAGGGACAGGGGGCTTTGGGAGCAGTACTTC
CASRDRGLWEQYF
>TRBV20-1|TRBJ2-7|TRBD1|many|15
TGCAGTGCGCGCCGCCCAGGGGGAAGCTCCTACGAGCAGTACTTC
CSARRPGGSSYEQYF
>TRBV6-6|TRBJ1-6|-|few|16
TGTGCCAGCACCCAACCCGAGAGCTCCTATAATTCACCCCTCCACTTT
CASTQPESSYNSPLHF
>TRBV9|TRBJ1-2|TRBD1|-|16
TGTGCCAGCAGCTCCTTACAGGGGGCTGCCCCTTATGGCTACACCTTC
CASSSLQGAAPYGYTF
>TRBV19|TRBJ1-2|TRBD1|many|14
TGTGCCAGTAGTTTCCGGACAGGGGACTATGGCTACACCTTC
CASSFRTGDYGYTF
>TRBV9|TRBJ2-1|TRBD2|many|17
TGTGCCAGCAGCGTAGGTCTCGGACTAGCGGGAGTCTATGAGCAGTTCTTC
CASSVGLGLAGVYEQFF
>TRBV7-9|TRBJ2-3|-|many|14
TGTGCCAGCAGCTTAGCGGGTGGAGGGCATACGCAGTATTTT
CASSLAGGGHTQYF
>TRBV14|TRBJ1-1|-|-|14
TGTGCCAGCAGCCAAGATGCCGGGTACACTGAAGCTTTCTTT
CASSQDAGYTEAFF
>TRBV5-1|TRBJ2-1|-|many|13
TGCGCCAGCAGCTTGGACAGGGTGAGGGAGCAGTTCTTC
CASSLDRVREQFF
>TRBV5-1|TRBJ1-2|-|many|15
TGCGCCAGCAGCTTGAACTCCAGGGGACAAAATGGCTACACCTTC
CASSLNSRGQNGYTF
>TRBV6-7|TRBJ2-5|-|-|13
TGTGCCAGCAGTTACTCGCAGAAAGAGACCCAGTACTTC
CASSYSQKETQYF
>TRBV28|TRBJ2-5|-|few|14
TGTGCCAGCAGTGGATGGGACGGGGGAGAGACCCAGTACTTC
CASSGWDGGETQYF
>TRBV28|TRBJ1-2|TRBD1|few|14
TGTGCCAGCAGCGAACCGGGACAGACCTATGGCTACACCTTC
CASSEPGQTYGYTF
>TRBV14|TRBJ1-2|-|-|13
TGTGCCAGCGCCACGACAGATAACTATGGCTACACCTTC
CASATTDNYGYTF
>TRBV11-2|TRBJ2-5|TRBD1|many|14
TGTGCCAGCAGAAAGACAGGGGCCCAAGAGACCCAGTACTTC
CASRKTGAQETQYF
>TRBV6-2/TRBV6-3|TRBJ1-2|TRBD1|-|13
TGTGCCAGCAGTTCCGGACAGGCTAGCGGCTACACCTTC
CASSSGQASGYTF
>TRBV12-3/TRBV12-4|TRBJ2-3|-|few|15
TGTGCCAGCAGTTTCTCGGCCCGTAACACAGATACGCAGTATTTT
CASSFSARNTDTQYF
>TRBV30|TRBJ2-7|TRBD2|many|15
TGTGCCTGGAGTGTAAGGACTAGGATAACCTACGAGCAGTACTTC
CAWSVRTRITYEQYF
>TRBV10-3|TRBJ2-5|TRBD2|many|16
TGTGCCATCAGCCGGAGCGGGGGAGGACCCCAAGAGACCCAGTACTTC
CAISRSGGGPQETQYF
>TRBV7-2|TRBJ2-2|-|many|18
TGTGCCAGCAGCTTAATGCGGCTTCGGGTTGGGAACACCGGGGAGCTGTTTTTT
CASSLMRLRVGNTGELFF
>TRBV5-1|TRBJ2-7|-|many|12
TGCGCCAGCAGCTCGGGAATCTACGAGCAGTACTTC
CASSSGIYEQYF
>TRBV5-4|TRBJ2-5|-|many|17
TGTGCCAGCAGCTTGGGTCATGTAGCGCACGGCCAAGAGACCCAGTACTTC
CASSLGHVAHGQETQYF
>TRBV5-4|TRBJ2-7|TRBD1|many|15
TGTGCCAGCAGCTCGAGAAGAGGACAGGGGGCCGAGCAGTACTTC
CASSSRRGQGAEQYF
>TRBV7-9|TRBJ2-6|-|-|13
TGTGCCAGCAGCTCGGGCGGGGCCAACGTCCTGACTTTC
CASSSGGANVLTF
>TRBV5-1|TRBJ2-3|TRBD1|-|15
TGCGCCAGCAGCACTAACAGGGGGTTCATGGATACGCAGTATTTT
CASSTNRGFMDTQYF
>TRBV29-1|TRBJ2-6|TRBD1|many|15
TGCAGCGTTCAGACAGGGGACGCGAGGGCCAACGTCCTGACTTTC
CSVQTGDARANVLTF
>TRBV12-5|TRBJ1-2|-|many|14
TGTGCTAGTGGTTCGCCCCGCCTGAGGGGTGGCTACACCTTC
CASGSPRLRGGYTF
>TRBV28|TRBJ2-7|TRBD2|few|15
TGTGCCAGCAGCTCCGCGGGAGGGCCACGGTACGAGCAGTACTTC
CASSSAGGPRYEQYF
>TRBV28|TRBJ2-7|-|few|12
TGTGCCAGCAGATCCAGTCTCTACGAGCAGTACTTC
CASRSSLYEQYF